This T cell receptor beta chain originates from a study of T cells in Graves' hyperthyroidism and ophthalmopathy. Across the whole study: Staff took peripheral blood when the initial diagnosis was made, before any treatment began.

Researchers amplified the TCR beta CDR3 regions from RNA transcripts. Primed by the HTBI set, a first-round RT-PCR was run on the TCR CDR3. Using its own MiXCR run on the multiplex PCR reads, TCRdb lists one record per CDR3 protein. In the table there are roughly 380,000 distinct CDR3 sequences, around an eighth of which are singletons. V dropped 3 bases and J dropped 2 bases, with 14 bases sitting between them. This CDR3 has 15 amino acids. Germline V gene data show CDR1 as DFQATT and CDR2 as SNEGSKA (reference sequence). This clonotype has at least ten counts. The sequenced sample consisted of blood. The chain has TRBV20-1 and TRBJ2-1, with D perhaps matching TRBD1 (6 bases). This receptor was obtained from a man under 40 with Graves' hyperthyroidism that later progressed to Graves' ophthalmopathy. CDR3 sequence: CSASPPGQPYNEQFF. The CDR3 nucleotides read TGCAGTGCTAGTCCCCCGGGACAACCCTACAATGAGCAGTTCTTC.